This T cell receptor (beta chain) was recorded in a study of control samples from healthy donors and cancer patients. This CDR3 contains 14 residues. The junction had 8 bases not matched to a gene; V was cut back by 6 bases and J by 5 bases. Germline CDR1 and CDR2: MNHEY and SMNVEV (reference sequence). Produced via immunoSEQ multiplex PCR; TCRdb's table is partial and in-frame only. This sample has about 130,000 clones, with 85% to 95% found just once. Sequenced: PBMCs. The receptor comes from a man aged 50 or older with head and neck cancer. The chain links TRBV27 to TRBJ1-1; 8 positions match TRBD1. In nucleotides, the CDR3 is TGTGCCAGCAGCCCCACGACAGGGGTTACTGAAGCTTTCTTT. Encoded protein: CASSPTTGVTEAFF.